This TCR beta chain was captured in a study of blood T cells in healthy people across ages. Donors were systemically healthy Caucasian individuals from Russia aged roughly 6 to 95 years. A second 7 to 11 cycle PCR used barcoded and J-beta primers. Each of the samples gave a minimum of 3 million paired-end reads that contained CDR3. Each CDR3 protein is one row after TCRdb ran MiXCR on the 5' RACE reads. The sample consists of roughly 900,000 distinct CDR3 sequences, around 48% of them appearing once. Regarding the study as a whole: Expanded clonotype changes were possibly confounded by unknown donor CMV status. As age increased, TCR beta diversity per million T cells fell in a roughly linear fashion.

This clonotype was counted between two and nine times. Its antigen remains unidentified. Germline CDR1 DFQATT, CDR2 SNEGSKA (reference sequence). V lost 0 bases to trimming and J lost 3 bases; unmatched junction nucleotides: 5. The CDR3 covers 15 residues. The V gene is TRBV20-1, the J gene TRBJ2-1; 7 bases map to TRBD2. This receptor was taken from a man younger than 45 in good health. Material for sequencing was blood. The CDR3 bases are TGCAGTGCTAGAGACTTCCGGGGGGTCTACAATGAGCAGTTCTTC. This codes for CSARDFRGVYNEQFF.